The T cell receptor (beta chain) described here comes from a study of blood T cell repertoires in COVID-19. The overall study: There were acute and convalescent COVID-19 samples, and they came from the United States, Italy and Spain. PBMCs, B-cell-depleted T cells, or T cells were the source of the cDNA or gDNA that made up the material.

This CDR3 spans 15 amino acids. In the original workflow: Reference gene primer amplification gave nucleated cell count estimates. Profiling relied on immunoSEQ multiplex PCR, and the TCRdb table lists in-frame clones only, not all of them. The V and J calls and clone size come from that table; D and trimming were worked out from the DNA. The table shows more than 65,000 clones, with approximately 88% occurring only once. The J gene is TRBJ2-2, the V gene TRBV21-1; the listed D gene, TRBD1, was not tested against the DNA. TRBV21-1 is labeled a pseudogene. The sequencing input was peripheral blood. The source of this sequence is a human donor in a cohort sampled during active COVID-19. The CDR3 region is CASLYRVRSTGELFF. The CDR3 DNA sequence: TGTGCCAGCTTGTACAGGGTAAGGAGCACCGGGGAGCTGTTTTTT.